The 5 T cell receptor beta chains presented below share a single source sample, sequenced in a study of T cell responses to AZD1222 COVID-19 vaccine. Repertoires were generated with immunoSEQ multiplex PCR, while TCRdb's copy carries only in-frame clones and drops some. The table has 100,000 or so clones, about 85% seen once; the top ten hold 2% to 3%. The input for sequencing was peripheral blood, taken 28 days after the second AZD1222 dose. The receptors shown here come from an adult who received the AZD1222 COVID-19 vaccine.

This chain links TRBV4-1 with TRBJ2-2; D perhaps matches TRBD1 (6 bases). CDR1 is MGHRA and CDR2 is YSYEKL in the germline V gene. The CDR3 sequence is 16 residues long. V lost 2 bases and J 1 base, leaving 11 bases between the germline ends. CDR3 in DNA: TGCGCCAGCAGCCAAAACAGGGCTCGGAACACCGGGGAGCTGTTTTTT. This encodes CASSQNRARNTGELFF.

The chain recombines TRBV11-2 with TRBJ2-1; no firm D call. The germline V gene has CDR1 SGHAT and CDR2 FQNNGV. The CDR3 consists of 14 residues. The V gene lost 6 bases and the J gene lost 1 base, with 10 bases spanning the gap. The CDR3 is CASSIGYSYNEQFF. The CDR3 DNA follows: TGTGCCAGCAGTATCGGGTATTCCTACAATGAGCAGTTCTTC.

The chain has TRBV29-1 and TRBJ1-2; no clear D gene. V shed 1 base and J shed 6 bases, with 6 bases lying between them. The length of the CDR3 is 11 residues. Germline V gene data show CDR1 as SQVTM and CDR2 as ANQGSEA. This CDR3 reads CSVEGEHGYTF. Written as DNA, the CDR3 is TGCAGCGTTGAAGGAGAGCATGGCTACACCTTC.

J is TRBJ2-1 and V is TRBV7-3; D ambiguous. The germline CDR1 and CDR2 sequences are SGHTA and FQGTGA. V was trimmed by 1 base and J by 0 bases, leaving 16 bases between them. This CDR3 is built from 18 residues. CDR3 DNA: TGTGCCAGCAGCTTAAAGGGATCATGGGGTAACTCCTACAATGAGCAGTTCTTC. This gives the protein CASSLKGSWGNSYNEQFF.

This sequence joins TRBV19 and TRBJ1-3; D is possibly TRBD1 (6 bases). This CDR3 spans 14 amino acids. Germline V CDR1 and CDR2: LNHDA, SQIVND (reference sequence). Between the trimmed V and J ends, which lost 7 bases and 4 bases, there was a span of 14 bases. The CDR3 DNA sequence: TGTGCCAGTATCGGGACAATTAGAGGAAACACCATATATTTT. This codes for CASIGTIRGNTIYF.